The present TCR beta chain was sequenced within a study of T cell clonality in common variable immunodeficiency. To note about this clone: Antigen unknown. The read is 3 residues too short to cover the CDR3 end, so that end is filled in from the germline J gene.

Equal genomic DNA amounts from CVID and control samples were sequenced. Method: immunoSEQ multiplex PCR; TCRdb's copy keeps in-frame clones and lacks some. The sample includes about 20,000 clones, none of them occurring once. Notes on the study in general: Patient heterogeneity in the CVID cohort limited correlations between repertoire features and clinical complications. CVID subjects had higher TCRbeta clonality than healthy controls, most marked in about a third. Common variable immunodeficiency TCR beta sequences reportedly had fewer deletions and N-nucleotide insertions.

The CDR3 consists of 16 residues. Germline V gene lookup returns CDR1 LNHDA and CDR2 SQIVND (reference sequence). With 0 bases removed from V and 3 bases from J, the gap between germline ends came to 15 bases. Material for sequencing was peripheral blood mononuclear cells. The chain carries TRBV19 and TRBJ2-7; D uncertain. The sequence derives from a human donor with common variable immunodeficiency. Incomplete CDR3 DNA: TGTGCCAGTAGTATAGATGGAAGGGTAGGAGTCTACGAG. This codes for CASSIDGRVGVYE. The full CDR3 is CASSIDGRVGVYEQYF.